The next 30 T cell receptor beta chains were all read from a single sample in a study of T cell repertoires in cytomegalovirus infection. TCRdb called the reads again in MiXCR, with one record for every CDR3 protein. The table records around 800,000 distinct CDR3 sequences, 32% of them present only once. The antigens these receptors bind are not known. Source: cultured CD8+ T cells from PBMCs, taken from culture after CMV antigen stimulation. Receptors originate from a human donor in good health (CMV status not recorded). Some clones in this sample may be carry-over from other donors' samples.

This chain connects TRBV10-3 to TRBJ2-3, with D possibly TRBD1 on 5 matching bases. This CDR3 has 16 residues. The V end was cut by 2 bases, the J end by 4 bases, with 16 bases between. Germline V gives CDR1 ENHRY, CDR2 SYGVKD. The CDR3 DNA reads as TGTGCCATCAGTGAGAGGGCCAGGGAAGTCGCAGATACGCAGTATTTT. It specifies CAISERAREVADTQYF.

The rearrangement uses TRBV5-5 and TRBJ1-5; D not certain. Trimming removed 2 bases from V and 4 bases from J, with 16 bases in between. The CDR3 loop spans 16 amino acids. Germline V lookup: CDR1 SGHKS, CDR2 YYEKEE (reference sequence). The CDR3 is CASSFFFGDRNQPQHF. The CDR3 DNA follows: TGTGCCAGCAGCTTTTTTTTTGGGGATCGGAATCAGCCCCAGCATTTT.

In this sample, this clonotype turned up many times. This chain uses TRBV7-6 with TRBJ2-5; TRBD1 is a possible D gene (6 bases). The length of the CDR3 is 14 residues. V lost 2 bases, J lost 5 bases, and 12 bases lay in between. Germline-derived CDR1 and CDR2 are SGHVS and FNYEAQ. The DNA for the CDR3 is TGTGCCAGCAGCTTAAACGGACAGACTGAGACCCAGTACTTC. Its translation is CASSLNGQTETQYF.

The V call is TRBV27, the J call TRBJ2-5, with D possibly being TRBD2 (5 bases). The CDR3 loop spans 14 amino acids. V was pared by 5 bases and J by 5 bases, with 15 bases between. In germline, CDR1 is MNHEY, CDR2 SMNVEV (reference sequence). CDR3 in amino acids: CASSPFRGTETQYF. The CDR3 nucleotides are TGTGCCAGCAGTCCCTTTCGGGGTACCGAGACCCAGTACTTC.

This clonotype was detected a few times. The gene calls are TRBV7-6 and TRBJ2-1; TRBD2 matches 14 bases. This CDR3 is built from 18 residues. Trimming removed 1 base from V and 2 bases from J; junction bases left unmatched: 4. Germline V gene sequence: CDR1 SGHVS, CDR2 FNYEAQ. The CDR3 nucleotides read TGTGCCAGCAGCTTAGGGACTAGCGGGGGGCCGGCCTACAATGAGCAGTTCTTC. Translating it yields CASSLGTSGGPAYNEQFF.

There are a few counts of this clonotype. J is TRBJ1-5 and V is TRBV12-3 or TRBV12-4; the D is unclear. CDR3 size: 14 residues. V lost 1 base, J lost 6 bases, and 10 bases lay in between. For the CDR3, the DNA is TGTGCCAGCAGTTTAGAAGTCGAGACTCAGCCCCAGCATTTT. Translating gives CASSLEVETQPQHF.

The chain couples TRBV7-9 to TRBJ1-1, with a tentative D call TRBD1 (6 bases). There are 18 residues in the CDR3. V dropped 1 base and J dropped 1 base, with 19 bases sitting between them. Germline V CDR1 and CDR2: SEHNR, FQNEAQ (reference sequence). DNA of the CDR3: TGTGCCAGCAGCTTAGAGGGCAGGGGCCCGAGAAAGAACACTGAAGCTTTCTTT. It yields the protein CASSLEGRGPRKNTEAFF.

At least ten counts were recorded for this clonotype. The chain couples TRBV7-6 to TRBJ2-7; weak D call: TRBD2 (6 bases). This CDR3 comprises 14 residues. Trimming removed 3 bases at V and 0 bases at J, with 9 bases between. Germline-derived CDR1 and CDR2 are SGHVS and FNYEAQ. In nucleotides, the CDR3 is TGTGCCAGCAGCTTGGGGGGTACCTCCTACGAGCAGTACTTC. It yields the protein CASSLGGTSYEQYF. The full variable domain, its missing parts supplied by reference TRBV7-6 and TRBJ2-7, is GAGVSQSPRYKVTKRGQDVALRCDPISGHVSLYWYRQALGQGPEFLTYFNYEAQQDKSGLPNDRFSAERPEGSISTLTIQRTEQRDSAMYRCASSLGGTSYEQYFGPGTRLTVT.

This sequence joins TRBV20-1 and TRBJ1-2; D may be TRBD1 (5 bases). V shed 1 base and J shed 3 bases, with 6 bases lying between them. The CDR3 is 12 residues long. Per germline, CDR1 DFQATT and CDR2 SNEGSKA (reference sequence). The CDR3 DNA sequence: TGCAGTGCTAGAGTAGGGGACTATGGCTACACCTTC. Translation gives CSARVGDYGYTF.

The table lists this clonotype with a few counts. The V call is TRBV7-9, the J call TRBJ2-3; D may correspond to TRBD1 or TRBD2 (5 bases each). Trimming took 4 bases from V and 1 from J, leaving 15 bases between them. The germline V gene has CDR1 SEHNR and CDR2 FQNEAQ (reference sequence). This CDR3 contains 16 residues. The CDR3: CASSSRDGGGTDTQYF. CDR3 nucleotide sequence: TGTGCCAGCAGCTCCAGGGATGGGGGTGGCACAGATACGCAGTATTTT.

The rearrangement links TRBV7-6 to TRBJ1-1; no definite D call. V dropped 4 bases and J dropped 4 bases, with 10 bases sitting between them. Germline CDR1 reads SGHVS; CDR2 reads FNYEAQ. CDR3 length equals 13 residues. The CDR3 is CASSSWMGTEAFF. The CDR3 DNA reads TGTGCCAGCAGCTCGTGGATGGGCACTGAAGCTTTCTTT. Looking up the rest from reference TRBV7-6 and TRBJ1-1 gives the full variable domain: GAGVSQSPRYKVTKRGQDVALRCDPISGHVSLYWYRQALGQGPEFLTYFNYEAQQDKSGLPNDRFSAERPEGSISTLTIQRTEQRDSAMYRCASSSWMGTEAFFGQGTRLTVV.

The chain recombines TRBV20-1 with TRBJ1-6; D is ambiguous. The CDR3 sequence is 15 residues long. Germline values: CDR1 DFQATT, CDR2 SNEGSKA (reference sequence). V lost 3 bases and J 0 bases, leaving 9 bases between the germline ends. The CDR3 sequence: CSASAGSSYNSPLHF. CDR3 coding DNA: TGCAGTGCTAGTGCGGGGAGCTCCTATAATTCACCCCTCCACTTT.

This clonotype showed up many times. V gene TRBV7-6 combines with J gene TRBJ1-1; 10 nucleotides agree with TRBD1. This CDR3 is 15 amino acids long. From germline, CDR1 is SGHVS and CDR2 FNYEAQ. The trim removed 5 bases at V and 5 bases at J, leaving 8 bases unmatched. The CDR3 loop reads CASSQWTGGRTEAFF. The CDR3 nucleotides are TGTGCCAGCAGCCAATGGACAGGGGGGCGTACTGAAGCTTTCTTT. Variable domain in full (rest from reference TRBV7-6 and TRBJ1-1): GAGVSQSPRYKVTKRGQDVALRCDPISGHVSLYWYRQALGQGPEFLTYFNYEAQQDKSGLPNDRFSAERPEGSISTLTIQRTEQRDSAMYRCASSQWTGGRTEAFFGQGTRLTVV.

The V gene is TRBV27, the J gene TRBJ2-3, with 9 bases that match TRBD1. Germline trimming cut 4 bases from V and 3 bases from J; bases unmatched to any gene: 11. CDR3 length equals 17 residues. Per the germline V gene, CDR1 is MNHEY and CDR2 is SMNVEV (reference sequence). The CDR3 protein is CASSSYLRDRVTDTQYF. In DNA form, the CDR3 reads TGTGCCAGCAGTTCCTACCTCCGGGACAGGGTTACAGATACGCAGTATTTT.

V and J are TRBV7-9 and TRBJ1-1; D remains unclear. Germline CDR1 and CDR2: SEHNR and FQNEAQ (reference sequence). Trimming took off 5 bases at V and 3 bases at J, with 22 bases between the two ends. The CDR3 covers 17 residues. For the CDR3, the DNA is TGTGCCAGCAGCCCCAGGAGGGTTGGGGAGGCGGACACTGAAGCTTTCTTT. Amino acid sequence: CASSPRRVGEADTEAFF.

This rearrangement joins TRBV7-8 to TRBJ2-7, with D perhaps TRBD1 (6 bases). The germline gives CDR1 SGHVS, CDR2 FQNEAQ. The CDR3 totals 14 residues. The DNA for the CDR3 is TGTGTCAGCAGCTTCAGGGGATCCTCCTACGAGCAGTACGTC. Its translation is CVSSFRGSSYEQYV.

This chain connects TRBV28 to TRBJ1-6, with D tentatively TRBD1 (5 bases). Trimming cost V 5 bases and J 5 bases, with 13 bases left between them. This CDR3 is 15 amino acids long. Germline loops: CDR1 MDHEN, CDR2 SYDVKM. The DNA for the CDR3 is TGTGCCAGCAGTCCCCCATGGGGGGATAATTCACCCCTCCACTTT. Protein: CASSPPWGDNSPLHF.

This rearrangement joins TRBV6-8 to TRBJ1-2; D might be TRBD1 (5 bases). The CDR3 is 13 residues long. Trimming stripped 6 bases from V and 4 bases from J, with 12 bases between. Looked up from germline, CDR1 is MNHGY and CDR2 is SAAAGT. This CDR3 reads CASSPGILYGYTF. The CDR3 nucleotides read TGTGCCAGCAGCCCAGGGATCCTCTATGGCTACACCTTC.

The CDR3 loop reads CASRGLAELYEQYV. The CDR3 bases are TGTGCCAGCAGAGGACTAGCGGAACTCTACGAGCAGTACGTC. The gene calls are TRBV28 and TRBJ2-7, with 10 bases matching TRBD2. The V segment lost 6 bases and the J segment 3 bases; nucleotides outside the gene matches: 5. Germline CDR1 and CDR2: MDHEN and SYDVKM. This CDR3 spans 14 amino acids.

The chain combines TRBV5-5 with TRBJ1-1, with D uncertain. V was trimmed by 0 bases and J by 0 bases, leaving 9 bases between them. The germline CDR1 and CDR2 sequences are SGHKS and YYEKEE (reference sequence). The length of the CDR3 is 15 residues. CDR3 DNA: TGTGCCAGCAGCTTGGATGGCAGGATGAACACTGAAGCTTTCTTT. Its translation: CASSLDGRMNTEAFF. Full variable domain (remainder filled in from reference TRBV5-5 and TRBJ1-1): DAGVTQSPTHLIKTRGQQVTLRCSPISGHKSVSWYQQVLGQGPQFIFQYYEKEERGRGNFPDRFSARQFPNYSSELNVNALLLGDSALYLCASSLDGRMNTEAFFGQGTRLTVV.

Ten or more counts support this clonotype. The chain employs TRBV7-2 and TRBJ2-7; 10 bases map to TRBD2. The J segment lost 2 bases and the V segment lost 3 bases, leaving 10 bases of the junction unmatched. Germline lookup yields CDR1 SGHTA and CDR2 FQGNSA. This CDR3 is built from 17 residues. The CDR3 loop is CASSFPRTSGSPYEQYF. The CDR3 DNA reads TGTGCCAGCAGCTTCCCTCGGACTAGCGGCTCCCCCTACGAGCAGTACTTC.

The chain is built from TRBV24-1 and TRBJ1-1; D may be TRBD1 (6 bases). The V gene's germline CDR1 is KGHDR and CDR2 SFDVKD. Deletions cut 11 bases from V and 4 bases from J, with 16 bases between. This CDR3 comprises 13 residues. The CDR3 reads CAILDREGTEAFF. For the CDR3, the DNA is TGTGCCATCCTGGACAGAGAAGGCACTGAAGCTTTCTTT.

Regarding this clonotype: Given a much more abundant clone one base away, this may be a read error. The V call is TRBV5-6, the J call TRBJ2-1; 7 positions match TRBD1. Per germline, CDR1 SGHDT and CDR2 YYEEEE. This CDR3 is built from 15 residues. CDR3 sequence (DNA): TGTGCCAACAGCGAAGACAGGGTCTCCTACAATGAGCAGTTCTTC. This encodes CANSEDRVSYNEQFF.

This clonotype was recorded a few times. This chain links TRBV10-3 with TRBJ1-1, with D unclear. Germline CDR1 is ENHRY and CDR2 is SYGVKD. CDR3 length: 12 amino acids. Trimming removed 2 bases from V and 11 bases from J, with 12 bases in between. The DNA of the CDR3 is TGTGCCATCAGTGAGCCACCAATGACGGCTTTCTTT. As protein: CAISEPPMTAFF.

The rearrangement uses TRBV14 and TRBJ2-5; the match to TRBD2 covers 9 bases. V dropped 0 bases and J dropped 1; count of bases not matched to a gene: 6. The CDR3 has 17 residues. The germline gives CDR1 SGHDN, CDR2 FVKESK. The CDR3 spells CASSQEWLAGFQETQYF. For the CDR3, the DNA is TGTGCCAGCAGCCAAGAATGGCTAGCGGGGTTCCAAGAGACCCAGTACTTC. The full variable domain, its missing parts supplied by reference TRBV14 and TRBJ2-5, is EAGVTQFPSHSVIEKGQTVTLRCDPISGHDNLYWYRRVMGKEIKFLLHFVKESKQDESGMPNNRFLAERTGGTYSTLKVQPAELEDSGVYFCASSQEWLAGFQETQYFGPGTRLLVL.

This rearrangement joins TRBV6-5 to TRBJ1-1; D perhaps matches TRBD1 (5 bases). Trimming pared 4 bases from V and 4 bases from J, leaving 10 bases between. Germline lookup yields CDR1 MNHEY and CDR2 SVGAGI. The CDR3 contains 13 residues. The CDR3 sequence: CASSLDIFTEAFF. CDR3 sequence (DNA): TGTGCCAGCAGTTTGGACATTTTCACTGAAGCTTTCTTT.

The J gene is TRBJ1-2, the V gene TRBV27, with D unresolved. The CDR3 totals 16 residues. V was pared by 6 bases and J by 7 bases, with 24 bases between. Germline assignment: CDR1 MNHEY and CDR2 SMNVEV (reference sequence). CDR3 loop: CASSQSKGFALSGYTF. As DNA, the CDR3 is TGTGCCAGCAGCCAATCAAAGGGTTTTGCTCTCTCTGGCTACACCTTC.

The chain combines TRBV27 with TRBJ2-7; D ambiguous. Trimming cost V 2 bases and J 0 bases, with 5 bases left between them. The germline CDR1 and CDR2 sequences are MNHEY and SMNVEV (reference sequence). The CDR3 is 13 amino acids. The CDR3, as DNA: TGTGCCAGCAGTTTACCGGACTCCTACGAGCAGTACTTC. It yields the protein CASSLPDSYEQYF.

This clonotype was seen at least ten times. The chain links TRBV7-6 to TRBJ2-2; no clear D. Trimming took 3 bases from V and 5 from J, leaving 16 bases between them. CDR1 is SGHVS, CDR2 FNYEAQ, per germline. CDR3 length: 16 residues. CDR3 nucleotides: TGTGCCAGCAGCTTCTACAGCACAGACCGAACCGGGGAGCTGTTTTTT. Translated, it gives CASSFYSTDRTGELFF.

The chain carries TRBV4-1 and TRBJ1-2, with TRBD1 matching over 8 bases. Per the germline V gene, CDR1 is MGHRA and CDR2 is YSYEKL. This CDR3 has 15 residues. The trim removed 4 bases at V and 3 bases at J, leaving 7 bases unmatched. The CDR3 bases are TGCGCCAGCAGCCCGACAGGGGACGTTTACTATGGCTACACCTTC. It specifies CASSPTGDVYYGYTF.